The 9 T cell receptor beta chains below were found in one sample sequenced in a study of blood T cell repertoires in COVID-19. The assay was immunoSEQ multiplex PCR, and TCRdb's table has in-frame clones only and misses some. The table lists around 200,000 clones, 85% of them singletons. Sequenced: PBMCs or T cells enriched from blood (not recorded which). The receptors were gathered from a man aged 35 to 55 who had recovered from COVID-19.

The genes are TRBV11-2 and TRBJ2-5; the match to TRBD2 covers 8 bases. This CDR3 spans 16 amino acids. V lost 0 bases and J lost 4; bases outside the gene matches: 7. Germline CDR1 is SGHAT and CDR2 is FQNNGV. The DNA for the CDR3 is TGTGCCAGCAGCTTAGAGGGGGGGAGCGGGAGAGAGACCCAGTACTTC. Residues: CASSLEGGSGRETQYF. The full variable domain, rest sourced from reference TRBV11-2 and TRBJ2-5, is EAGVAQSPRYKIIEKRQSVAFWCNPISGHATLYWYQQILGQGPKLLIQFQNNGVVDDSQLPKDRFSAERLKGVDSTLKIQPAKLEDSAVYLCASSLEGGSGRETQYFGPGTRLLVL.

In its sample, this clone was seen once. CDR3 bases: TGCGCCAGCAGAAATTGGACTGGGAGGTCTTCCCTCCACTTT. Protein: CASRNWTGRSSLHF. V and J are TRBV4-1 and TRBJ1-6; D unclear. This CDR3 is built from 14 residues. Per germline, CDR1 MGHRA and CDR2 YSYEKL. Deletions cut 6 bases from V and 14 bases from J, with 20 bases between.

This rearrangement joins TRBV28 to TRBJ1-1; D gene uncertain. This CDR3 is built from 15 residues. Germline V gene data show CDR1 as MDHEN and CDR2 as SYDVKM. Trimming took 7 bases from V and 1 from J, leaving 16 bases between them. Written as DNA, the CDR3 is TGTGCCAGCAAATTGTTCCCTACAGCGAACACTGAAGCTTTCTTT. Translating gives CASKLFPTANTEAFF.

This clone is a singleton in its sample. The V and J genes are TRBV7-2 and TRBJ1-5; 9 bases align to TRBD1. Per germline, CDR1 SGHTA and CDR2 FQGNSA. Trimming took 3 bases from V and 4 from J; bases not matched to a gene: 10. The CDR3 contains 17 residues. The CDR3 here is CASSLADRGGRNQPQHF. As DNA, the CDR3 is TGTGCCAGCAGCTTGGCGGACAGGGGAGGGCGGAATCAGCCCCAGCATTTT.

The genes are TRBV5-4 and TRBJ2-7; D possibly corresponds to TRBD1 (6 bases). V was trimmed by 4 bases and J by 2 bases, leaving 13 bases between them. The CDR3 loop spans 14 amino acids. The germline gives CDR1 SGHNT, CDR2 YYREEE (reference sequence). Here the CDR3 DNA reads TGTGCCAGCAGCCCACGGGACAACACCTACGAGCAGTACTTC. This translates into CASSPRDNTYEQYF.

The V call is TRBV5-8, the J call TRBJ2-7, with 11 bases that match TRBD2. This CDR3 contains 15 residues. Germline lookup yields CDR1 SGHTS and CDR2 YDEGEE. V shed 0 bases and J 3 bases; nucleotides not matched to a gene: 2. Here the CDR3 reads CASSLELAGVYEQYF. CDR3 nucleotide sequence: TGTGCCAGCAGCTTGGAACTAGCGGGGGTCTACGAGCAGTACTTC.

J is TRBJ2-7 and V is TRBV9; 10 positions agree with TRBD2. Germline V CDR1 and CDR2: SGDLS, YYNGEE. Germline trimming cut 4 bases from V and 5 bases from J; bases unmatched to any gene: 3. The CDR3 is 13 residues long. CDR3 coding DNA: TGTGCCAGCAGCCCGCTAGCGGGAGACGAGCAGTACTTC. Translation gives CASSPLAGDEQYF.

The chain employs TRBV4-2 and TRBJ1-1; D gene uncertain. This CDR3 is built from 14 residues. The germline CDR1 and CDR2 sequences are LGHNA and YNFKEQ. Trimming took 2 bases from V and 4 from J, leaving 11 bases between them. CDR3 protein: CASSQTGRGTEAFF. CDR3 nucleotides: TGTGCCAGCAGCCAAACCGGACGGGGCACTGAAGCTTTCTTT.

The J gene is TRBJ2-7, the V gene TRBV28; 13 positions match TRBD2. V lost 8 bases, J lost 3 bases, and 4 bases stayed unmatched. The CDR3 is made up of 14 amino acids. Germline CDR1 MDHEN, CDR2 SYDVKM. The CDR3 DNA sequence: TGTGCCAGCTTGACTAGCGGGAGGAACTACGAGCAGTACTTC. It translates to CASLTSGRNYEQYF.